Presented here are 5 T cell receptor beta chains from one specimen sequenced in a study of vaccination effects on CD4 cells after COVID-19. Expansion of antigen-specific CD4+ T cells with viral peptide pools was carried out by the ViraFEST assay before sequencing. Following 10 days of culture, CD4+ T cells were isolated. No vaccinee had earlier SARS-CoV-2 infection, and nucleocapsid antibodies were negative. Data came from immunoSEQ multiplex PCR; TCRdb stores just in-frame clones and leaves some out. The table records about 22,000 clones, 73% of them present only once. No antigen has been assigned to these receptors. This specimen was CD4+ T cells from PBMCs cultured with HCoV-NL63 spike peptides, taken before COVID-19 vaccination. Receptors were obtained from a human donor who received a COVID-19 vaccine.

V is TRBV18 and J is TRBJ2-5; D might be TRBD1 or TRBD2, each matching 5 bases. This CDR3 region has 11 residues. Trimming cost V 6 bases and J 3 bases, with 5 bases left between them. Germline V gene sequence: CDR1 KGHSH, CDR2 LQKENI. The CDR3 region is CASSGEETQYF. The CDR3 DNA reads TGTGCCAGCTCGGGGGAAGAGACCCAGTACTTC.

Details on this clone: One end of the junction is discordant with germline, which a read error may explain. The V and J genes are TRBV7-7 and TRBJ2-2; 9 bases fit TRBD1. The CDR3 runs 16 residues. Germline values: CDR1 SSHAT, CDR2 FNYEAQ (reference sequence). The CDR3 DNA reads TGTGCTAGCAGCCCGGGACAGGGCGGGGGCACCGGGGAGCTGTTTTTT. Translating gives CASSPGQGGGTGELFF.

V and J are TRBV20-1 and TRBJ2-4; D gene ambiguous. The CDR3 consists of 14 residues. Per the germline V gene, CDR1 is DFQATT and CDR2 is SNEGSKA (reference sequence). V was shortened by 3 bases and J by 6 bases, with 15 bases between the two germline ends. CDR3 coding DNA: TGCAGTGCTAGTTTGGGCCCCTGGGGAAACATTCAGTACTTC. Translation gives CSASLGPWGNIQYF.

The rearrangement links TRBV28 to TRBJ1-3, with D possibly matching TRBD1 (5 bases). Germline assignment: CDR1 MDHEN and CDR2 SYDVKM. Trimming removed 7 bases from V and 3 bases from J, with 10 bases in between. This CDR3 has 13 residues. CDR3 nucleotides: TGTGCCAGCACCCGGGACGGTGGAAACACCATATATTTT. It specifies CASTRDGGNTIYF.

The chain couples TRBV6-5 to TRBJ1-2, with a tentative D call TRBD1 (6 bases). This CDR3 spans 15 amino acids. Germline lookup yields CDR1 MNHEY and CDR2 SVGAGI. V lost 2 bases to trimming and J lost 4 bases, with 14 bases between them. CDR3: CASSYGGGLFYGYTF. In DNA form, the CDR3 reads TGTGCCAGCAGTTACGGGGGGGGGCTGTTCTATGGCTACACCTTC.